This TCR beta chain derives from a study of blood T cell repertoires in COVID-19. Study as a whole: Samples came from the United States, Italy and Spain, spanning acute and convalescent COVID-19. T cells, B-cell-depleted T cells, or PBMCs provided the cDNA or gDNA that served as material.

Trimming removed 1 base from V and 7 bases from J, with 14 bases in between. The CDR3 contains 14 residues. Looked up from germline, CDR1 is SNHLY and CDR2 is FYNNEI. The protocol was immunoSEQ multiplex PCR, while the TCRdb copy is restricted to in-frame clones and leaves out a portion. Of about 81,000 clones in the sample, around 88% were seen once. The rearrangement links TRBV2 to TRBJ2-7, with D maybe TRBD2 (7 bases). The sequenced sample was peripheral blood. The origin of this receptor is a woman older than 75 with acute or convalescent COVID-19. The CDR3 is CASSEVSRGGEQYF. Here the CDR3 DNA reads TGTGCCAGCAGTGAAGTGAGCAGGGGAGGGGAGCAGTACTTC.